These T cell receptor beta chains were read from a single sample in a study of T cells expressing NK-cell markers. TCRdb re-called the 5' RACE reads and shows each CDR3 protein once, DNA omitted. The sample data list a few hundred thousand distinct CDR3 sequences. Specimen: blood T cells: a sorted CD56 or NKG2C T cell subset, CD4+ or CD8+ T cells, or bulk PBMC T cells (not recorded which). These receptors came from a man aged 18-75 years in good health. Both conserved end residues are part of each CDR3.

J gene	V gene	CDR3 protein
TRBJ1-4	TRBV7-9	CASSLGLGITNEKLFF
TRBJ1-2	TRBV27	CASGTYRGKNGYTF
TRBJ2-5	TRBV20-1	CSAIRSGQETQYF
TRBJ2-2	TRBV3-1	CASSDHYTGGNTGELFF
TRBJ1-2	TRBV20-1	CSAGPQPGNHGYTF
TRBJ2-7	TRBV20-1	CSAPPPASDEQYF
TRBJ2-5	TRBV11-2	CASSPGTGGKTQYF
TRBJ2-3	TRBV5-1	CASSPRDFNTDTQYF
TRBJ2-3	TRBV4-1	CASSPPPGTDSTDTQYF
TRBJ2-3	TRBV4-1	CASSPAGRTYTDTQYF
TRBJ2-7	TRBV20-1	CSASPTTVWGMGKYF
TRBJ2-7	TRBV11-1	CASSLQGGRPYEQYF
TRBJ2-7	TRBV28	CASSVTGLLSYEQYF
TRBJ2-1	TRBV12-3/TRBV12-4	CASSARLAGYNEQFF
TRBJ1-2	TRBV9	CASSVVSRVGGYTF
TRBJ2-1	TRBV12-3/TRBV12-4	CASTSSGVNNEQFF
TRBJ1-3	TRBV6-5	CASRPVRYSGNTIYF
TRBJ2-2	TRBV12-3/TRBV12-4	CASRGDRSNTGELFF
TRBJ1-4	TRBV12-3/TRBV12-4	CASSFSGEGEKLFF
TRBJ2-3	TRBV5-1	CASQRDRVTDTQYF
TRBJ1-3	TRBV28	CATLPGLGGSSGNTIYF
TRBJ1-2	TRBV5-1	CASSSDRVDGYTF
TRBJ2-5	TRBV7-9	CASSLEGRTGEETQYF
TRBJ1-6	TRBV6-1	CASRRGGRSSPLHF
TRBJ1-5	TRBV7-9	CASSLKNQPQHF
TRBJ2-1	TRBV18	CASSQRGGLIYNEQFF
TRBJ2-7	TRBV18	CASSPLLGEQYF
TRBJ2-3	TRBV11-2	CASSSTGGAPDTQYF
TRBJ2-1	TRBV29-1	CSVAGRTSYNEQFF
TRBJ1-2	TRBV4-2	CASSQDWRGTYGYTF
TRBJ2-5	TRBV7-2	CASSRTSLETQYF
TRBJ1-5	TRBV20-1	CSAGRTDQPQHF
TRBJ2-3	TRBV11-2	CASRSLVQDTQYF
TRBJ2-2	TRBV6-5	CASSYRANTGELFF
TRBJ2-3	TRBV12-3/TRBV12-4	CASSPSLGSGGGTDTQYF
TRBJ2-3	TRBV2	CASSEAPSLAGPDTQYF
TRBJ2-3	TRBV7-9	CASSRTGGNTQYF
TRBJ2-1	TRBV5-1	CASKEPVYNEQFF
TRBJ2-5	TRBV7-6	CASSLAPRTTLGTQYF
TRBJ1-2	TRBV5-1	CASSLTGGPNYGYTF
TRBJ2-6	TRBV7-9	CASSPYTSGANVLTF
TRBJ2-7	TRBV12-3/TRBV12-4	CASSLMAVGEQYF
TRBJ2-3	TRBV9	CASSGGLWLSTDTQYF
TRBJ2-1	TRBV7-9	CASSLAESSLDEQFF
TRBJ2-7	TRBV10-3	CAAGQGGYEQYF
TRBJ1-6	TRBV12-3/TRBV12-4	CASSLRGMSYNSPLHF
TRBJ2-2	TRBV9	CASRSGGNTGELFF
TRBJ2-7	TRBV5-1	CASSLNLASGGAYEQYF
TRBJ2-1	TRBV20-1	CSANRGGTDNEQFF
TRBJ2-3	TRBV11-2	CASSRTTLQGGADTQYF
TRBJ1-1	TRBV24-1	CATSEMPAANTEAFF
TRBJ1-4	TRBV6-1	CASGRGGFNEKLFF
TRBJ2-2	TRBV27	CASSPTGRARMGNTGELFF